The clone carrying this TCR beta chain was detected a few times. No antigen is known for it. These data belong to a study of cytomegalovirus exposure and HLA in healthy donors. Study-wide points: Later analysis suggested links between common viral pathogens and several top significant clusters. Within an earlier analysis, most TCR beta V segments proved productive either about 87% or about 30% of the time. The majority of TCR sequences were rare, yet some public TCRs appeared in many donors. Later on, a genetic analysis was performed. It linked a missense variant in DCLRE1C with V- and J-gene trimming of TCR beta.

Primers included in the PCR were 60 Vbeta and 13 Jbeta primers. Only in-frame clones appear in the TCRdb table, and some are missing; sequencing was by immunoSEQ multiplex PCR. The sample has roughly 200,000 clones, roughly four fifths seen once. The sequencing sample was made of PBMCs. The sequence derives from a woman in her thirties or forties in good health and CMV-seronegative.

In DNA form, the CDR3 reads TGTGCCAGCAGCAAACGCAGGGGGTGTAGCAATCAGCCCCAGCATTTT. It encodes CASSKRRGCSNQPQHF. The chain couples TRBV21-1 to TRBJ1-5; no check of the table's D call, TRBD1, against the DNA was made. TRBV21-1 is deemed a pseudogene. The CDR3 is 16 residues long.